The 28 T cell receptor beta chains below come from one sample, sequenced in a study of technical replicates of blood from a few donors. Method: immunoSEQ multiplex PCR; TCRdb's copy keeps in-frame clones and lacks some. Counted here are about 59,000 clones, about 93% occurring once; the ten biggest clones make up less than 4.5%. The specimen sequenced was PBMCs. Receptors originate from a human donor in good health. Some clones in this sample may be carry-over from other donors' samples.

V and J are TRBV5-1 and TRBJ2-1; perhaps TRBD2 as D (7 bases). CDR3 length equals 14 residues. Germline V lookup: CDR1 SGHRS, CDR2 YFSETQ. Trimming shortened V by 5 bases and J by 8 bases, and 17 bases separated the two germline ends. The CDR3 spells CASSRSGGFDEQFF. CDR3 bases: TGCGCCAGCAGTCGTTCGGGGGGCTTCGATGAGCAGTTCTTC.

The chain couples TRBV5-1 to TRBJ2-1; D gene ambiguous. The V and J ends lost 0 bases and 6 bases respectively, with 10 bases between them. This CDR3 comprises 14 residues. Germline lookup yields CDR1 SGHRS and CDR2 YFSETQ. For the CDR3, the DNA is TGCGCCAGCAGCTTGGCTGTCAGTGTCAATGAGCAGTTCTTC. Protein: CASSLAVSVNEQFF.

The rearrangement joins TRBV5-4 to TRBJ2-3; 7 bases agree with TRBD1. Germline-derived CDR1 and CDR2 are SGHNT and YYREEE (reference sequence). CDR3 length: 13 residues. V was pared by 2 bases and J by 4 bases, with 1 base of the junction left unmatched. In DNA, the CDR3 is TGTGCCAGCAGCTTTACAGGGGCAGATACGCAGTATTTT. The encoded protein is CASSFTGADTQYF.

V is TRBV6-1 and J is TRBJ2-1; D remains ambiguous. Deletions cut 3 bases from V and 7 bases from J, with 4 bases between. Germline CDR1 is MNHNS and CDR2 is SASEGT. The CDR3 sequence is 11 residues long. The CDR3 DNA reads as TGTGCCAGCAGTGATGCGAATGAGCAGTTCTTC. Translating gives CASSDANEQFF.

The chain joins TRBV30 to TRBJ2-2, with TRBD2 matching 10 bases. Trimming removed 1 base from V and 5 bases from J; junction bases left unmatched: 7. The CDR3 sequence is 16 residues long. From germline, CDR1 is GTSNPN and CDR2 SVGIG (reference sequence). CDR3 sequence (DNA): TGTGCCTGGAGTGGCCTAGCGGGAGTGGGTACCGGGGAGCTGTTTTTT. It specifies CAWSGLAGVGTGELFF.

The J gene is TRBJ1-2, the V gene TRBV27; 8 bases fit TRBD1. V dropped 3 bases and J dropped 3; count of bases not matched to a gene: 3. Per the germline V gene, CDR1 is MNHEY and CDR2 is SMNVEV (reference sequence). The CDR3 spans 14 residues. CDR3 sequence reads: CASSLTGDHYGYTF. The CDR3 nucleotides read TGTGCCAGCAGTTTGACAGGGGACCACTATGGCTACACCTTC.

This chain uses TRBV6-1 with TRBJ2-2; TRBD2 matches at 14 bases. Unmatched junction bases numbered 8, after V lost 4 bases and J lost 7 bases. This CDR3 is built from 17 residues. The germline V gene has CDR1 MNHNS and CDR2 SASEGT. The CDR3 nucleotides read TGTGCCAGCAGTGTTCGACTAGCGGGGGGGCCGGGCGGGGAGCTGTTTTTT. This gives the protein CASSVRLAGGPGGELFF.

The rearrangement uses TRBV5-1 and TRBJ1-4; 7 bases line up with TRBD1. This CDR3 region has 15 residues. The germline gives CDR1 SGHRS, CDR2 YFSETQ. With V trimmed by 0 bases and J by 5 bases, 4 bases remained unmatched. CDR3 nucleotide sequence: TGCGCCAGCAGCTTGGGTGGACAGGCGAATGAAAAACTGTTTTTT. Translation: CASSLGGQANEKLFF.

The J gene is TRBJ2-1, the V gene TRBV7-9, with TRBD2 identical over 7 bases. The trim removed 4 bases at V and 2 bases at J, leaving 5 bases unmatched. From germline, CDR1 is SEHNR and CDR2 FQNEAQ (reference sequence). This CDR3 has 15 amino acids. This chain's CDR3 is CASSSALATYNEQFF. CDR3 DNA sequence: TGTGCCAGCAGCTCAGCACTAGCGACCTACAATGAGCAGTTCTTC.

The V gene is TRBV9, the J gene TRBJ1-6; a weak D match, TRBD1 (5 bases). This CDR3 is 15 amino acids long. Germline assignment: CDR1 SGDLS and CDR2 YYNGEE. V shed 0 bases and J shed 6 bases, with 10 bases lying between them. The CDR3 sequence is CASSVEGAGNSPLHF. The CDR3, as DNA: TGTGCCAGCAGCGTAGAAGGGGCAGGTAATTCACCCCTCCACTTT.

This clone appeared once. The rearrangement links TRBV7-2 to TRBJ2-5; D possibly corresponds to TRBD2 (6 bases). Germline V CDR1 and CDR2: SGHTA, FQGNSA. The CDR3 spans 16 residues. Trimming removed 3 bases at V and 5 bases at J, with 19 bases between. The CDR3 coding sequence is TGTGCCAGCAGCTTCCCTATCGGGAGCGGAATGGAGACCCAGTACTTC. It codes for CASSFPIGSGMETQYF.

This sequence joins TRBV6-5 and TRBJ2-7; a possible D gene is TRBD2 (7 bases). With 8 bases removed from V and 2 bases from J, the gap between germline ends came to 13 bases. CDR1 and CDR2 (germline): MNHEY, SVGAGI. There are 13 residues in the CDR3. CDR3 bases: TGTGCCAGCGGCTCGGGGGGCCCCTACGAGCAGTACTTC. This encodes CASGSGGPYEQYF.

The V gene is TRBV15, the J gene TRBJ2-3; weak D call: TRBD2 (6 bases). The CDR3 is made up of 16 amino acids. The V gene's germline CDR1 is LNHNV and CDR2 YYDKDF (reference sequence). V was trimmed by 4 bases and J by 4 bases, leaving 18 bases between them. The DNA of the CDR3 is TGTGCCACCAGCACCCGGACTAACCCCTCAGCAGATACGCAGTATTTT. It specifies CATSTRTNPSADTQYF.

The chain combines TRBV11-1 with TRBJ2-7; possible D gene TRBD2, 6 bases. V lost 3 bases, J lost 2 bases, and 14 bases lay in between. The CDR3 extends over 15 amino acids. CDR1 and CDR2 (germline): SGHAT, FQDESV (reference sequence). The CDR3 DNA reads TGTGCCAGCAGCTTGCACCGGGACTTCGCCTACGAGCAGTACTTC. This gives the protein CASSLHRDFAYEQYF. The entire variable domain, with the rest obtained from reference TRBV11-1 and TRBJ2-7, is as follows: EAEVAQSPRYKITEKSQAVAFWCDPISGHATLYWYRQILGQGPELLVQFQDESVVDDSQLPKDRFSAERLKGVDSTLKIQPAELGDSAMYLCASSLHRDFAYEQYFGPGTRLTVT.

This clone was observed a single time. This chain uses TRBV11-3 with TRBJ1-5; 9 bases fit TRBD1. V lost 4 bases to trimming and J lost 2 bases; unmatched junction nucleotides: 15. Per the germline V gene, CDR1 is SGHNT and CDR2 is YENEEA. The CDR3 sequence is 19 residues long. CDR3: CASSSGTGQFRVGNQPQHF. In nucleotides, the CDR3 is TGTGCCAGCAGCTCCGGGACAGGGCAGTTCAGGGTCGGCAATCAGCCCCAGCATTTT.

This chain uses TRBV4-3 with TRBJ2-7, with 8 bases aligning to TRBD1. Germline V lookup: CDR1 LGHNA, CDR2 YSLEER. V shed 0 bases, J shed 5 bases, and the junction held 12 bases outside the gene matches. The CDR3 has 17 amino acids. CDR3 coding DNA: TGCGCCAGCAGCCAAGAAGGGTTGGGGACAGGTATCCACGAGCAGTACTTC. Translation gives CASSQEGLGTGIHEQYF.

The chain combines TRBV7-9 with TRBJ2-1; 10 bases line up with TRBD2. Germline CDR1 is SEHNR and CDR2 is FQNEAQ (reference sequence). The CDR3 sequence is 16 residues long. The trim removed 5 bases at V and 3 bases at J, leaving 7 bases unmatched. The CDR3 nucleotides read TGTGCCAGCAGCCCACCCGGGACTAGCGTCTACAATGAGCAGTTCTTC. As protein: CASSPPGTSVYNEQFF.

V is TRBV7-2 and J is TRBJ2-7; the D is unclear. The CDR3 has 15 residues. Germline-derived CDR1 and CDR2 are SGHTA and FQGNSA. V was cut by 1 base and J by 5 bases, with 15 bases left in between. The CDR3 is CASSLESGLTNEQYF. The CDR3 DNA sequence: TGTGCCAGCAGCTTAGAATCTGGGCTCACCAACGAGCAGTACTTC.

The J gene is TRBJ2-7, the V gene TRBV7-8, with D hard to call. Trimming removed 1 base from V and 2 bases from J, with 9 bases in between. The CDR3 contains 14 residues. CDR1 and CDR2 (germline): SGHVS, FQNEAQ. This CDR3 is CASSLGPAPYEQYF. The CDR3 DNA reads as TGTGCCAGCAGCTTAGGACCAGCGCCCTACGAGCAGTACTTC.

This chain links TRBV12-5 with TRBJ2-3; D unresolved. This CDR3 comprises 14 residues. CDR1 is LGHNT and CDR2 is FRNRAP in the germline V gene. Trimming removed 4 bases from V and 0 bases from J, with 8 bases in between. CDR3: CASGWATSTDTQYF. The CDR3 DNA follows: TGTGCTAGTGGTTGGGCAACGAGCACAGATACGCAGTATTTT.

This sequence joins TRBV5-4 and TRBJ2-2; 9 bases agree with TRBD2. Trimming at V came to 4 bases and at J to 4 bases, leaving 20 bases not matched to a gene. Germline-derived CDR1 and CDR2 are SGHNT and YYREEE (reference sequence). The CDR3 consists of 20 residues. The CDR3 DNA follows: TGTGCCAGCAGCGCGCGACTCGGGCGGCGGGGGGGCGCGGGCACCGGGGAGCTGTTTTTT. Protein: CASSARLGRRGGAGTGELFF.

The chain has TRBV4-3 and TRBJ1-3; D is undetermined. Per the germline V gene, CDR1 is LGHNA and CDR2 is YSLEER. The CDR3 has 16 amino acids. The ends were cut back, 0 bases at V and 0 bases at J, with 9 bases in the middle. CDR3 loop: CASSQELDASGNTIYF. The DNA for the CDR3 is TGCGCCAGCAGCCAAGAACTAGACGCCTCTGGAAACACCATATATTTT.

The CDR3 reads CASSSDRGLDTQYF. The CDR3 bases are TGTGCCAGCAGTTCGGACAGGGGGCTGGATACGCAGTATTTT. This rearrangement joins TRBV6-6 to TRBJ2-3, with TRBD1 matching over 11 bases. CDR3 size: 14 residues. V gave up 4 bases and J gave up 6 bases; unmatched junction bases: 3. Looked up from germline, CDR1 is MNHNY and CDR2 is SVGAGI (reference sequence).

CDR3 coding DNA: TGCGCCAGCAGCTTGTCTAGCGGGGGGGCCTTAGATACGCAGTATTTT. This codes for CASSLSSGGALDTQYF. V usage is TRBV5-1 and J usage is TRBJ2-3; 12 bases fit TRBD2. CDR1 is SGHRS and CDR2 is YFSETQ in the germline V gene. Germline trimming cut 1 base from V and 5 bases from J; bases unmatched to any gene: 5. The length of the CDR3 is 16 residues.

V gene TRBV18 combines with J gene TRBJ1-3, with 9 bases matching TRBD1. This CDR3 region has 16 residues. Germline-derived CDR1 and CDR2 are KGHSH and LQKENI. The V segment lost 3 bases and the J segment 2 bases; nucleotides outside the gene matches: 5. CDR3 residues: CASSPTGGDAGNTIYF. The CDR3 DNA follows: TGTGCCAGCTCACCTACAGGGGGCGACGCTGGAAACACCATATATTTT.

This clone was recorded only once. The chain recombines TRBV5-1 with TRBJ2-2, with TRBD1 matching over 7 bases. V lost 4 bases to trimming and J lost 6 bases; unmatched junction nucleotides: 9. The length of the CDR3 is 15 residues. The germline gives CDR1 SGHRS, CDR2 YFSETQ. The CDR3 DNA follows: TGCGCCAGCAGCGTTCAGGGGGTGCGGGCCGGGGAGCTGTTTTTT. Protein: CASSVQGVRAGELFF. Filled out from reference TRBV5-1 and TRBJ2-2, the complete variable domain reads KAGVTQTPRYLIKTRGQQVTLSCSPISGHRSVSWYQQTPGQGLQFLFEYFSETQRNKGNFPGRFSGRQFSNSRSEMNVSTLELGDSALYLCASSVQGVRAGELFFGEGSRLTVL.

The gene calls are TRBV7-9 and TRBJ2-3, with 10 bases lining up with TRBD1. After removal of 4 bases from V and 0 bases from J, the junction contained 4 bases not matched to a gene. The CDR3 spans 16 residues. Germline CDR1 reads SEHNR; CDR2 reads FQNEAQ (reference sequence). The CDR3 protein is CASSSGQGGSTDTQYF. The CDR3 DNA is TGTGCCAGCAGCTCCGGACAGGGGGGAAGCACAGATACGCAGTATTTT.

The chain's CDR3 is CASSQTRTANYGYTF. Written as DNA, the CDR3 is TGCGCCAGCAGCCAAACTCGGACAGCTAACTATGGCTACACCTTC. V gene TRBV4-1 combines with J gene TRBJ1-2; TRBD1 is a possible D gene (6 bases). Per the germline V gene, CDR1 is MGHRA and CDR2 is YSYEKL. This CDR3 spans 15 amino acids. Deletions cut 2 bases from V and 0 bases from J, with 10 bases between.